This TCR beta chain was sequenced during a study of Graves' ophthalmopathy and Graves' hyperthyroidism. V was trimmed by 6 bases and J by 8 bases, leaving 13 bases between them. The CDR3 loop spans 11 amino acids. Germline V gene sequence: CDR1 DFQATT, CDR2 SNEGSKA (reference sequence). Amplified TCR beta CDR3 regions were obtained using RNA transcripts as template. RT-PCR with HTBI primers came first, then second-round multiplex PCR. Each CDR3 protein is one row after TCRdb ran MiXCR on the multiplex PCR reads. The sample holds some 390,000 distinct CDR3 sequences, 15% to 20% seen once. Additional autoimmune diseases, uncontrolled infections, pregnancy or lactation disqualified patients.

The V and J genes are TRBV20-1 and TRBJ1-1; D gene unclear. The source of this sequence is a young woman with Graves' ophthalmopathy. Input material: peripheral blood. The CDR3 bases are TGCAGTGCGGCACAAACTGTCGAAGCTTTCTTT. Protein: CSAAQTVEAFF.